One and the same sample provided the 14 T cell receptor beta chains below, sequenced in a study of cytomegalovirus exposure and HLA in healthy donors. The study ran its PCR with 60 Vbeta and 13 Jbeta primers. Clones were read by immunoSEQ multiplex PCR, and TCRdb kept only the in-frame ones, dropping some. The table shows around 270,000 clones, with about 80% occurring only once. The sample was PBMCs. Source of these receptors: a girl aged 2 to 10 in good health and CMV-seronegative.

The chain recombines TRBV6-6 with TRBJ2-7; 9 bases fit TRBD2. The ends lost 4 bases at V and 7 bases at J; junction bases unmatched: 8. CDR1 and CDR2 (germline): MNHNY, SVGAGI (reference sequence). The CDR3 runs 14 residues. The chain's CDR3 is CASSSTSGLREQYF. Written as DNA, the CDR3 is TGTGCCAGCAGTTCGACTAGCGGCCTACGGGAGCAGTACTTC.

This clone has only a few counts. This rearrangement joins TRBV18 to TRBJ1-6; 9 bases agree with TRBD1. The CDR3 is 15 residues long. With V trimmed by 0 bases and J by 6 bases, 0 bases remained unmatched. Germline V gene data show CDR1 as KGHSH and CDR2 as LQKENI. CDR3 coding DNA: TGTGCCAGCTCACCACCGGGACAGGGTAATTCACCCCTCCACTTT. Translation gives CASSPPGQGNSPLHF. Full variable domain (rest looked up from reference TRBV18 and TRBJ1-6): NAGVMQNPRHLVRRRGQEARLRCSPMKGHSHVYWYRQLPEEGLKFMVYLQKENIIDESGMPKERFSAEFPKEGPSILRIQQVVRGDSAAYFCASSPPGQGNSPLHFGNGTRLTVT.

The chain uses TRBV5-1 and TRBJ1-6; a possible D gene is TRBD1 (5 bases). In germline, CDR1 is SGHRS, CDR2 YFSETQ. The CDR3 runs to 17 residues. V was clipped by 0 bases and J by 4 bases, with 14 bases between them. CDR3 nucleotide sequence: TGCGCCAGCAGCTTGGTTCCAGGGTACATTTATAATTCACCCCTCCACTTT. It translates to CASSLVPGYIYNSPLHF. The variable domain in full, with the rest retrieved from reference TRBV5-1 and TRBJ1-6, is KAGVTQTPRYLIKTRGQQVTLSCSPISGHRSVSWYQQTPGQGLQFLFEYFSETQRNKGNFPGRFSGRQFSNSRSEMNVSTLELGDSALYLCASSLVPGYIYNSPLHFGNGTRLTVT.

This clone has a handful of counts. This CDR3 reads CAWSRLAGGSLGTDTQYF. For the CDR3, the DNA is TGTGCCTGGAGTAGACTAGCGGGGGGGTCTTTGGGAACAGATACGCAGTATTTT. This rearrangement joins TRBV30 to TRBJ2-3, with TRBD2 matching 14 bases. The CDR3 has 18 residues. J was trimmed by 3 bases and V by 2 bases; bases with no gene match: 10. CDR1 and CDR2 from the germline V gene are GTSNPN and SVGIG (reference sequence).

The chain uses TRBV19 and TRBJ2-3; a weak D match, TRBD2 (6 bases). V was clipped by 8 bases and J by 2 bases, with 17 bases between them. The V gene's germline CDR1 is LNHDA and CDR2 SQIVND (reference sequence). This CDR3 is built from 15 residues. The CDR3 region is CASLSLADPTDTQYF. The CDR3 bases are TGTGCCAGTCTATCATTAGCGGATCCCACAGATACGCAGTATTTT.

This chain connects TRBV7-9 to TRBJ2-5; possibly TRBD2 for D (6 bases). In germline, CDR1 is SEHNR, CDR2 FQNEAQ (reference sequence). The CDR3 extends over 16 amino acids. Trimming stripped 0 bases from V and 0 bases from J, with 11 bases between. DNA of the CDR3: TGTGCCAGCAGCTTAGCCGGGGGAAGGTACCAAGAGACCCAGTACTTC. Translated: CASSLAGGRYQETQYF.

About this clone: Different DNA sequences within this sample yield the same CDR3. The chain combines TRBV18 with TRBJ2-5; D perhaps matches TRBD2 (5 bases). Germline assignment: CDR1 KGHSH and CDR2 LQKENI. This CDR3 contains 13 residues. V lost 3 bases and J lost 0, with 5 bases in between. The CDR3 bases are TGTGCCAGCTCACCGGGAGACCAAGAGACCCAGTACTTC. It yields the protein CASSPGDQETQYF.

This clone was detected only once. J is TRBJ2-6 and V is TRBV7-6; possibly TRBD2 for D (5 bases). This CDR3 spans 17 amino acids. Germline V gene lookup returns CDR1 SGHVS and CDR2 FNYEAQ. Trimming shortened V by 3 bases and J by 1 base, and 13 bases separated the two germline ends. CDR3 residues: CASSLSQTGSGANVLTF. For the CDR3, the DNA is TGTGCCAGCAGCTTGAGTCAGACGGGGTCTGGGGCCAACGTCCTGACTTTC.

The chain couples TRBV10-3 to TRBJ1-3, with D maybe TRBD1 (6 bases). The CDR3 runs 16 residues. Germline values: CDR1 ENHRY, CDR2 SYGVKD. The V gene lost 4 bases and the J gene lost 0 bases, with 13 bases spanning the gap. CDR3 in DNA: TGTGCCATCAGTGGCGGACAGCCTTTCTCTGGAAACACCATATATTTT. This encodes CAISGGQPFSGNTIYF.

This clone was counted a few times. This rearrangement joins TRBV6-5 to TRBJ1-5; 7 bases match TRBD1. CDR3 size: 12 residues. From germline, CDR1 is MNHEY and CDR2 SVGAGI. The J segment lost 4 bases and the V segment lost 6 bases, leaving 0 bases of the junction unmatched. The DNA for the CDR3 is TGTGCCAGCAGGGGACAGAATCAGCCCCAGCATTTT. Its protein is CASRGQNQPQHF.

V gene TRBV5-1 combines with J gene TRBJ2-1; weak D call: TRBD2 (5 bases). Germline assignment: CDR1 SGHRS and CDR2 YFSETQ. Trimming took off 0 bases at V and 4 bases at J, with 11 bases between the two ends. The CDR3 spans 15 residues. In DNA form, the CDR3 reads TGCGCCAGCAGCTTGGCCAGCGGCGGATACAATGAGCAGTTCTTC. It yields the protein CASSLASGGYNEQFF.

Points on this clone: Mismatch with germline at one junction end may stem from a read error. The chain links TRBV11-2 to TRBJ2-7; D gene unclear. The CDR3 is 13 residues long. CDR1 and CDR2 from the germline V gene are SGHAT and FQNNGV. The CDR3 spells CASSLVNSYGQYF. The CDR3, as DNA: TGTGCCAGCAGCTTAGTGAATTCCTACGGGCAGTACTTC.

J is TRBJ1-4 and V is TRBV29-1, with a tentative D call TRBD1 (5 bases). Germline CDR1 SQVTM, CDR2 ANQGSEA. V gave up 7 bases and J gave up 5 bases, with 14 bases separating them. The length of the CDR3 is 13 residues. CDR3 sequence: CSALHYRNEKLFF. CDR3 bases: TGCAGCGCCCTACATTACAGGAATGAAAAACTGTTTTTT.

The chain couples TRBV28 to TRBJ2-1; D might be TRBD2 (5 bases). Germline V CDR1 and CDR2: MDHEN, SYDVKM. CDR3 length equals 14 residues. Trimming stripped 4 bases from V and 6 bases from J, with 13 bases between. In DNA, the CDR3 is TGTGCCAGCAGTTCCCGACGCCGGGGCAATGAGCAGTTCTTC. Amino acids: CASSSRRRGNEQFF.